This T cell receptor beta chain was recorded in a study of shared clonotypes between healthy human individuals. Study-wide points: When compared with the clonotypes that were shared by all four sorted-subset donors, the non-shared clonotypes turned out to have lower generation probabilities.

The data were produced by immunoSEQ multiplex PCR, yet TCRdb's version contains in-frame clones alone and is incomplete. The sample yields 2,500,000 or so clones, over 85% seen once. Comments on this clone: What it recognizes is unknown.

The germline V and J ends were trimmed by 4 bases and 1 base, with 8 bases remaining between them. There are 13 residues in the CDR3. In germline, CDR1 is SGHTS, CDR2 YDEGEE. The TCR was taken from a man between 18 and 35 years old in good health. Some clones in this sample may be carry-over from other donors' samples. Sequencing was performed on naive CD4+ T cells from PBMCs. The subset is: CD45RA+ positively selected. The chain is built from TRBV5-8 and TRBJ1-1; D remains ambiguous. Here the CDR3 DNA reads TGTGCCAGCAGCCCTAATCCGAACACTGAAGCTTTCTTT. This translates into CASSPNPNTEAFF.